The clone carrying this T cell receptor beta chain is a singleton in its sample. The sample is drawn from a study of blood T cell repertoires in COVID-19. Measured with immunoSEQ multiplex PCR; TCRdb has only the in-frame clones, and not every one. This table holds about 150,000 clones, just under 85% found once. Before being deemed recovered, Cohort 3 donors had two negative PCRs, clearance, or symptom resolution. Trimming left V 5 bases short and J 1 base short, with 14 bases between. Germline CDR1 reads MNHEY; CDR2 reads SMNVEV (reference sequence). The CDR3 runs to 15 residues. The chain uses TRBV27 and TRBJ1-1; D gene unclear. Sample: PBMCs or T cells enriched from blood (not recorded which). The receptor was derived from a woman between 35 and 50 years old who had recovered from COVID-19. The CDR3 region is CASSPLRGQNTEAFF. CDR3 nucleotides: TGTGCCAGCAGTCCGCTCCGGGGTCAGAACACTGAAGCTTTCTTT.